Listed here is a single T cell receptor (beta chain). Its antigen is currently unknown. The CDR3 covers 15 residues. The V segment lost 3 bases and the J segment 6 bases; nucleotides outside the gene matches: 7. Germline CDR1 LGHNA, CDR2 YNFKEQ. This sample was taken from a study of STAT5B mutations in CD4+ large granular lymphocyte leukemia. The table came from immunoSEQ multiplex PCR; TCRdb's copy has only in-frame clones and leaves some out. The sample lists under 35,000 clones; 71% were seen once. Study findings and constraints: Patient CD4-sorted repertoires looked more clonal than healthy CD4+ repertoires, even without putative leukemic clones. 8/27 top patient clones versus 2/35 control clones were TRBV06-family.

The material sequenced was CD4+ T cells from blood buffy coats. This receptor was identified in a human donor in good health. V is TRBV4-2 and J is TRBJ2-2; 7 nucleotides agree with TRBD1. CDR3 coding DNA: TGTGCCAGCAGCCAGGTACTACAGGGGTCCGGGGAGCTGTTTTTT. It specifies CASSQVLQGSGELFF.